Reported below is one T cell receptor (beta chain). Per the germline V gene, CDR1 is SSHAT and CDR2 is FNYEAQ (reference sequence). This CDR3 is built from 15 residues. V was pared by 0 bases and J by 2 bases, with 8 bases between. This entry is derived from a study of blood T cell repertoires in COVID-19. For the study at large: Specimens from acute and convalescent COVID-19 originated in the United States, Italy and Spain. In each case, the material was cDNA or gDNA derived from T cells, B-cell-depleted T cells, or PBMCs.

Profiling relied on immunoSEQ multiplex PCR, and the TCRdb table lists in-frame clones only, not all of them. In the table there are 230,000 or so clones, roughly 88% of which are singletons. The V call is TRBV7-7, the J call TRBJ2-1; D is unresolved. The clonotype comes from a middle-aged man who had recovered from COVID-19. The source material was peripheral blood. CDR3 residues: CASSLASATYNEQFF. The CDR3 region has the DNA TGTGCCAGCAGCTTAGCGAGCGCAACCTACAATGAGCAGTTCTTC. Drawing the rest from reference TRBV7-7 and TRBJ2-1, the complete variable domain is GAGVSQSPRYKVTKRGQDVTLRCDPISSHATLYWYQQALGQGPEFLTYFNYEAQPDKSGLPSDRFSAERPEGSISTLTIQRTEQRDSAMYRCASSLASATYNEQFFGPGTRLTVL.